Listed here is a single T cell receptor (beta chain). V lost 5 bases and J lost 2; bases outside the gene matches: 14. Germline CDR1 reads SEHNR; CDR2 reads FQNEAQ (reference sequence). The CDR3 consists of 18 residues. The data were produced by immunoSEQ multiplex PCR, yet TCRdb's version contains in-frame clones alone and is incomplete. The sample has about 56,000 clones; under 95% are singletons. The sample is drawn from a study of T cell changes during pregnancy in multiple sclerosis. V is TRBV7-9 and J is TRBJ2-1; 8 bases agree with TRBD2. The receptor was isolated from a female donor with multiple sclerosis, enrolled in a pregnancy study. The sample consisted of CD4+ T cells from peripheral blood mononuclear cells, taken in the second trimester of pregnancy. CDR3 protein: CASSRTLAGSDPYNEQFF. CDR3 nucleotides: TGTGCCAGCAGCCGCACCTTAGCGGGATCCGATCCCTACAATGAGCAGTTCTTC.